Listed below are T cell receptor beta chains from one sample, sequenced in a study of blood T cell repertoires in COVID-19. Profiling relied on immunoSEQ multiplex PCR, and the TCRdb table lists in-frame clones only, not all of them. The repertoire holds fewer than 250,000 clones, with about nine tenths as singletons. The specimen sequenced was peripheral blood. Every receptor here comes from a man under 40 with acute or convalescent COVID-19. Each CDR3 is given with its conserved first and last residue. D genes are given only for firm matches. Size tells how often a clone was seen (once, few, many) or the class of an expanded clone, and some rows leave it out.

>TRBV18|TRBJ2-2|-|TRBD1
TGTGCCAGCTCACCGGCCGGGACAGGGGGCACCGGGGAGCTGTTTTTT
CASSPAGTGGTGELFF
>TRBV18|TRBJ1-1|-|-
TGTGCCAGCTCACTCGGGGTCATGAACACTGAAGCTTTCTTT
CASSLGVMNTEAFF
>TRBV6-1|TRBJ2-3|-|TRBD2
TGTGCCAGCAGTGGGACTAGCGGGGGGGCGTCAGATACGCAGTATTTT
CASSGTSGGASDTQYF
>TRBV18|TRBJ1-4|-|-
TGTGCCAGCTCACCATCAGGGACTGGGGGTGAAAAACTGTTTTTT
CASSPSGTGGEKLFF
>TRBV5-4|TRBJ2-3|-|-
TGTGCCAGCAGCTCAGGTGGTGTGATTAGCACAGATACGCAGTATTTT
CASSSGGVISTDTQYF
>TRBV12-5|TRBJ2-7|-|-
TGTGCTAGTGGTTTGGTACTCCGGGGAGCAAGTGCGTACGAGCAGTACTTC
CASGLVLRGASAYEQYF
>TRBV18|TRBJ1-2|-|TRBD1
TGTGCCAGCTCACCTCCCACAGGACAGGGCTACGGCTACACCTTC
CASSPPTGQGYGYTF
>TRBV12-5|TRBJ1-5|-|-
TGTGCTAGTGGTCCAGGGGTCAATAGCAATCAGCCCCAGCATTTT
CASGPGVNSNQPQHF
>TRBV7-9|TRBJ2-5|-|TRBD1
TGTGCCAGCAGCTACGACAGGGCGGTGCAAGAGACCCAGTACTTC
CASSYDRAVQETQYF
>TRBV28|TRBJ1-2|-|-
TGTGCCAGCAAAGTAACGGGAAACTATGGCTACACCTTC
CASKVTGNYGYTF
>TRBV11-2|TRBJ1-2|-|TRBD1
TGTGCCAGCAGACCCGGGACAGCCCTCTATGGCTACACCTTC
CASRPGTALYGYTF
>TRBV23-1|TRBJ2-5|-|-
TGCGCCAGCAGTCTTACCCCGGTAGAAGAGACCCAGTACTTC
CASSLTPVEETQYF
>TRBV15|TRBJ1-4|-|-
TGTGCCACCAGGCGCCAGGGAAGATATGAAAAACTGTTTTTT
CATRRQGRYEKLFF
>TRBV28|TRBJ1-5|few|-
TGTGCCAGCAGCTCGATGGGGCAGGGCAATCAGCCCCAGCATTTT
CASSSMGQGNQPQHF
>TRBV24-1|TRBJ1-5|-|-
TGTGCCACCAGTGATCAACGACAGACCAATCAGCCCCAGCATTTT
CATSDQRQTNQPQHF
>TRBV27|TRBJ1-1|-|TRBD1
TGTGCCAGCAGGGGACAGGGTTTGAGGGTTGAAGCTTTCTTT
CASRGQGLRVEAFF
>TRBV6-1|TRBJ1-1|-|-
TGTGCCAGCAGTGAATCACAGGCTATGAACACTGAAGCTTTCTTT
CASSESQAMNTEAFF
>TRBV28|TRBJ2-7|-|-
TGTGCCAGCAGTCCCCGAGGGCTTCCCCTGGGGGAGCAGTACTTC
CASSPRGLPLGEQYF
>TRBV2|TRBJ2-5|-|-
TGTGCCAGCAACAGGGTCCAAGAGACCCAGTACTTC
CASNRVQETQYF
>TRBV5-1|TRBJ2-7|-|-
TGCGCCAGCAGCATAACAGGTGGCGAGCAGTACTTC
CASSITGGEQYF
>TRBV5-1|TRBJ2-5|few|-
TGCGCCAGCAGCTTGCCCGAAGAGACCCAGTACTTC
CASSLPEETQYF
>TRBV24-1|TRBJ2-1|once|-
TGTGCCACCAGTGTGGGGATTCCAAGGGGTGAGCAGTTCTTC
CATSVGIPRGEQFF
>TRBV9|TRBJ2-1|-|TRBD2
TGTGCCAGCAGCACCTTTAGCGGGAGCTCCTACAATGAGCAGTTCTTC
CASSTFSGSSYNEQFF
>TRBV19|TRBJ1-1|-|TRBD1
TGTGCCAGTAGTATAGCAAACCCGGGACAGGGGTCGGTCGGCACTGAAGCTTTCTTT
CASSIANPGQGSVGTEAFF
>TRBV30|TRBJ1-1|-|-
TGTGCCTGGAGTCTCCTTCCACTTGGAGCTTTCTTT
CAWSLLPLGAFF
>TRBV5-4|TRBJ2-2|-|TRBD1
TGTGCCAGCAGCTTAGGGACAGGGGACACCGGGGAGCTGTTTTTT
CASSLGTGDTGELFF
>TRBV24-1|TRBJ1-1|-|-
TGTGCCACCAGTGATGGCGGCAGGGCGAACACTGAAGCTTTCTTT
CATSDGGRANTEAFF
>TRBV12-3/TRBV12-4|TRBJ1-5|few|TRBD1
TGTGCCAGCAGTGGACAGGGGACTCAGCCCCAGCATTTT
CASSGQGTQPQHF
>TRBV10-1|TRBJ2-7|few|-
TGCGCCAGCGGAACTACCACGGGGGAGCAGTACTTC
CASGTTTGEQYF
>TRBV5-4|TRBJ1-4|-|TRBD1
TGTGCCAGCAGCTTCTACAGGGGTTCGAATGAAAAACTGTTTTTT
CASSFYRGSNEKLFF
>TRBV6-5|TRBJ1-1|-|-
TGTGCCAGCAGTTACGCTCCGACCCCAGGGCCTGAAGCTTTCTTT
CASSYAPTPGPEAFF
>TRBV6-5|TRBJ2-3|-|TRBD1
TGTGCCAGCATTACGGACAGGGGAAAGGCAGATACGCAGTATTTT
CASITDRGKADTQYF